This T cell receptor beta chain was observed in a study of cytomegalovirus exposure and HLA in healthy donors. Germline CDR1 SGHAT, CDR2 FQNNGV. The V and J ends lost 5 bases and 7 bases respectively, with 15 bases between them. The CDR3 runs 15 residues. The PCR was carried out with 60 Vbeta primers and 13 Jbeta primers. Using immunoSEQ multiplex PCR, the repertoire was profiled, and TCRdb retains in-frame clones only, with some absent. The table includes about 140,000 clones, 82% detected once. Regarding this clone: Its antigen remains unidentified.

Study-wide findings and caveats: What was likely a sequencing artifact was a cluster of highly shared sequence variants. In presence/absence analyses, roughly uniform sequencing depth across donors was assumed. As was reported, the classifier diagnosed cytomegalovirus status with high specificity and sensitivity.

This rearrangement joins TRBV11-2 to TRBJ1-6; D might be TRBD1 (6 bases). Sequencing was performed on PBMCs. This TCR was recovered from a man aged 30 to 39 in good health and CMV-seropositive. This CDR3 is CASSPGQDRNSPLHF. CDR3 coding DNA: TGTGCCAGCAGCCCGGGACAAGATCGAAATTCACCCCTCCACTTT.